The clone carrying this TCR beta chain has only a few counts. The target antigen is unknown. A J-beta primer mix and a sample-barcoded 5' primer were used in a second PCR of roughly 7 to 12 cycles. MiXCR, applied by TCRdb to the 5' RACE reads, yields one record per CDR3 protein. The sample has around 1,000,000 distinct CDR3 sequences; more than 30% are singletons. This specimen comes from a study of blood T cells in healthy people across ages. V gave up 6 bases and J gave up 0 bases; unmatched junction bases: 8. CDR3 size: 16 residues. Isolation recovered at least 6.5 million PBMCs from every sample. General study results and limits: In long-lived donors, naive CD4+ cell counts and diversity exceeded those of aged donors. TCR beta diversity was tightly associated with the proportion of naive T cells.

The sample comprised blood. The rearrangement links TRBV12-3 or TRBV12-4 to TRBJ1-1; TRBD1 agrees at 9 bases. This receptor was obtained from a man aged 18 to 29 in good health. Here the CDR3 DNA reads TGTGCCAGCAGGAAAGACAGGGGGTGGGTGAACACTGAAGCTTTCTTT. It codes for CASRKDRGWVNTEAFF.